This entry is about one T cell receptor beta chain. Per the original data handling: The authors estimated nucleated cell counts from reference gene primer amplification. Using immunoSEQ multiplex PCR, the repertoire was profiled, and TCRdb retains in-frame clones only, with some absent. That table furnishes V, J and clone size, whereas the DNA furnished D and trimming. This sample has 120,000 or so clones, with 86% found just once. The CDR3 covers 15 residues. The trim removed 4 bases at V and 8 bases at J, leaving 14 bases unmatched. CDR1 is SGHRS, CDR2 YFSETQ, per germline. The data were taken from a study of blood T cell repertoires in COVID-19. Study-level background: Sources were T cells, B-cell-depleted T cells, or PBMCs; the material itself was cDNA or gDNA.

The chain joins TRBV5-1 to TRBJ1-2, with TRBD1 matching 7 bases. This sequence was found in a man between 40 and 49 years old with acute or convalescent COVID-19. The specimen was peripheral blood. The CDR3 region has the DNA TGCGCCAGCAGCCAAGGGACAGTCCCGACGGGGGGCTACACCTTC. It is translated as CASSQGTVPTGGYTF.